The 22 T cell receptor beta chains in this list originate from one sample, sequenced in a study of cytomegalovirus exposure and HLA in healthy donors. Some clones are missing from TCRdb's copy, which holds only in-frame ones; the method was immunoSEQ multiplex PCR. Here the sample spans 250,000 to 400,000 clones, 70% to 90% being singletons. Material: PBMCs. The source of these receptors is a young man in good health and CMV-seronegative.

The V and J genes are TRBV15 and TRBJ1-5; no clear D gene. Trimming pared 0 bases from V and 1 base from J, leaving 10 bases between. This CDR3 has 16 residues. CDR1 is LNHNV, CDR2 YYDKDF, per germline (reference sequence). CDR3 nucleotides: TGTGCCACCAGCAGAGAGATGGGGAGAAGCAATCAGCCCCAGCATTTT. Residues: CATSREMGRSNQPQHF.

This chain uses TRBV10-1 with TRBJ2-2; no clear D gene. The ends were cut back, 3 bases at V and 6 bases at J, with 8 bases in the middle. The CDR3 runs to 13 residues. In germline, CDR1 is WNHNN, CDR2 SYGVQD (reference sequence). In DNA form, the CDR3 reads TGCGCCAGCAGTGACCGCCGGGCCGGGGAGCTGTTTTTT. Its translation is CASSDRRAGELFF.

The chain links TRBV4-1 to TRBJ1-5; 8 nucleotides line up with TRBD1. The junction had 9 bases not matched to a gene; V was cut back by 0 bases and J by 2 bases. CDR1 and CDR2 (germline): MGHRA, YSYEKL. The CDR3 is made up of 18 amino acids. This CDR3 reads CASSQDLFEQGGNQPQHF. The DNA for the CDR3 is TGCGCCAGCAGCCAAGATTTATTTGAACAGGGGGGCAATCAGCCCCAGCATTTT.

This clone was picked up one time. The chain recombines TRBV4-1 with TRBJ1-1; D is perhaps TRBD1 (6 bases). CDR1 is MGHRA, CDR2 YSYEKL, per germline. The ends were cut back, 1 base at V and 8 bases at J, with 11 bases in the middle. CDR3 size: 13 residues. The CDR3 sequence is CASSQVLQGEAFF. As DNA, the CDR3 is TGCGCCAGCAGCCAAGTCCTCCAGGGGGAAGCTTTCTTT.

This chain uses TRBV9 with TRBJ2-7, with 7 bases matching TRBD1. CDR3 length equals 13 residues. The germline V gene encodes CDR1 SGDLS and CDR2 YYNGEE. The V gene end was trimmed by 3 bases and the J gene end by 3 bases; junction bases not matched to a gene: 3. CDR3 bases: TGTGCCAGCAGCGCCACAGGGGACTACGAGCAGTACTTC. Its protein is CASSATGDYEQYF.

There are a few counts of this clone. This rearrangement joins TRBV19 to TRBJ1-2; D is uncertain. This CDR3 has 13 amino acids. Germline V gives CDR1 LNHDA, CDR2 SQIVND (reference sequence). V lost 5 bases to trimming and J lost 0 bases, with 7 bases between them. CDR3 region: CASSPQANYGYTF. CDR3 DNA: TGTGCCAGTAGTCCGCAGGCTAACTATGGCTACACCTTC. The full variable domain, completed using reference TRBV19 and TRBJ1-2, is DGGITQSPKYLFRKEGQNVTLSCEQNLNHDAMYWYRQDPGQGLRLIYYSQIVNDFQKGDIAEGYSVSREKKESFPLTVTSAQKNPTAFYLCASSPQANYGYTFGSGTRLTVV.

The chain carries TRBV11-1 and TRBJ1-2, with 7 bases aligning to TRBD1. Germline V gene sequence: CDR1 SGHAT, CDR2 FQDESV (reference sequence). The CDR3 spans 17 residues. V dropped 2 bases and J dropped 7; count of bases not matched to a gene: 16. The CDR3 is CASSLTPILSGGTGYTF. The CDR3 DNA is TGTGCCAGCAGCTTAACCCCTATCTTGTCAGGGGGAACTGGCTACACCTTC. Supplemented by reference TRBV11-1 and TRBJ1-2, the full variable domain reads EAEVAQSPRYKITEKSQAVAFWCDPISGHATLYWYRQILGQGPELLVQFQDESVVDDSQLPKDRFSAERLKGVDSTLKIQPAELGDSAMYLCASSLTPILSGGTGYTFGSGTRLTVV.

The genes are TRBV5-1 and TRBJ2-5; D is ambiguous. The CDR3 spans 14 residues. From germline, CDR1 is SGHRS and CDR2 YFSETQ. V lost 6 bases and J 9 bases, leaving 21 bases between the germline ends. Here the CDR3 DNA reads TGCGCCAGCACCCTGACCGCAGGCAGTAGGTCCCAGTACTTC. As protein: CASTLTAGSRSQYF.

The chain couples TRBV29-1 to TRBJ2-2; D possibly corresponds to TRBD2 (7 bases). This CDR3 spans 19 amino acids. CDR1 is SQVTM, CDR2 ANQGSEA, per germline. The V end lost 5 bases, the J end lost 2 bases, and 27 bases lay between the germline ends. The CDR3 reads CSVSSRSRLGGGNTGELFF. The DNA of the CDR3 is TGCAGCGTTTCTTCGAGATCCCGACTGGGCGGGGGCAACACCGGGGAGCTGTTTTTT.

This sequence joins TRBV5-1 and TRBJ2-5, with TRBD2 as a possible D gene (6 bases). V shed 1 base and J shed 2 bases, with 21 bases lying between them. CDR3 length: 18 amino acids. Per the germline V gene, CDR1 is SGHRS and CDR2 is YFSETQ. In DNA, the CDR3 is TGCGCCAGCAGCTTGTTTTCGGCGGGGCTTACAGAGCAAGAGACCCAGTACTTC. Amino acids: CASSLFSAGLTEQETQYF.

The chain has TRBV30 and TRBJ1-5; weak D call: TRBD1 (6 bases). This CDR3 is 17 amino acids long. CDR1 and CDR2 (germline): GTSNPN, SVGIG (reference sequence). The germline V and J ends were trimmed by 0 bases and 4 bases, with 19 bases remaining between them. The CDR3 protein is CAWSVRAGAPVNQPQHF. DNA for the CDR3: TGTGCCTGGAGTGTACGGGCAGGGGCTCCTGTAAATCAGCCCCAGCATTTT.

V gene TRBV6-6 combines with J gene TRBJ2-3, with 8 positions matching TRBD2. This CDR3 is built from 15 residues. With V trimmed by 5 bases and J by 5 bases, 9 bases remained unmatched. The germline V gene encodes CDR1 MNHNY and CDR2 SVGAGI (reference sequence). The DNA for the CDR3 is TGTGCCAGCAGTGCAAACGGGGGGGGCGGAGATACGCAGTATTTT. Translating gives CASSANGGGGDTQYF.

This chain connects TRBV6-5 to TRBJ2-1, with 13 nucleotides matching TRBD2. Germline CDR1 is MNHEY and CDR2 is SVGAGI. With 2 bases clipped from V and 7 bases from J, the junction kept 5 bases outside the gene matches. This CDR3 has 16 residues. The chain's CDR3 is CASSYTTSGGENEQFF. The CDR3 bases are TGTGCCAGCAGTTACACCACTAGCGGGGGGGAGAATGAGCAGTTCTTC.

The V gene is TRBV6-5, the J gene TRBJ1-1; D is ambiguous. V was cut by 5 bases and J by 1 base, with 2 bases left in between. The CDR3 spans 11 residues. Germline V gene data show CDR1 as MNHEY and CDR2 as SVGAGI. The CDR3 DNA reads TGTGCCAGCAGTCGGAACACTGAAGCTTTCTTT. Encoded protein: CASSRNTEAFF.

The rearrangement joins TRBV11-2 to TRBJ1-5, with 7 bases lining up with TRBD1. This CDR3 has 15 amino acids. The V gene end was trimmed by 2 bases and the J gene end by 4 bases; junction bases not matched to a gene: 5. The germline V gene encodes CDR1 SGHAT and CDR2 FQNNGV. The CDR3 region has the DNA TGTGCCAGCAGCTTATTACAGGGGCCTAATCAGCCCCAGCATTTT. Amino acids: CASSLLQGPNQPQHF.

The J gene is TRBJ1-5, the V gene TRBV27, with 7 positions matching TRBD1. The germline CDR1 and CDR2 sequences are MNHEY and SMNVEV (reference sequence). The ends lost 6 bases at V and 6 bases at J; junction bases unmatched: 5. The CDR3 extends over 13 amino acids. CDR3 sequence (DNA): TGTGCCAGCAGCTCGGCAGGGGGTCAGCCCCAGCATTTT. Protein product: CASSSAGGQPQHF.

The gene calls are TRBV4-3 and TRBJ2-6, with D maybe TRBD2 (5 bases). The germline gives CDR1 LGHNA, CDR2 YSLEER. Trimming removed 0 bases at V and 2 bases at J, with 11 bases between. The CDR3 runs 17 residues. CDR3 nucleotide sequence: TGCGCCAGCAGCCAAGATCTGAATAGCGCTGGGGCCAACGTCCTGACTTTC. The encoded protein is CASSQDLNSAGANVLTF.

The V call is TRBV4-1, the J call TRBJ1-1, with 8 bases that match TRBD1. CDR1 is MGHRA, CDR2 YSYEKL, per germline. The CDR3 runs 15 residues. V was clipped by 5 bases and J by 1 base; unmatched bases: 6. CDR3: CASSARTGRNTEAFF. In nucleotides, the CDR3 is TGCGCCAGCAGCGCCCGGACAGGGCGGAACACTGAAGCTTTCTTT.

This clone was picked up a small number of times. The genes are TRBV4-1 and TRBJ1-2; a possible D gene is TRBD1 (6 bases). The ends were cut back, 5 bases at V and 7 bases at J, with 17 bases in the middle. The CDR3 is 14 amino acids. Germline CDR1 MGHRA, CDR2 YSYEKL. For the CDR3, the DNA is TGCGCCAGCAGCTATGGGCCTCAACAGGGTGGCTACACCTTC. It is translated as CASSYGPQQGGYTF.

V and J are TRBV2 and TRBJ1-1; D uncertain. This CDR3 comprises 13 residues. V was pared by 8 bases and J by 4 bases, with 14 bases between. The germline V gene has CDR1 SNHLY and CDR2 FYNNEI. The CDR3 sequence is CASLKLYLTEAFF. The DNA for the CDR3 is TGTGCCAGCTTAAAGCTATACCTCACTGAAGCTTTCTTT.

The CDR3 DNA sequence: TGTGCCAGCAGTTACTCTGGACAGCCCCCGAACACTGAAGCTTTCTTT. This translates into CASSYSGQPPNTEAFF. This chain connects TRBV6-5 to TRBJ1-1, with TRBD1 as a possible D gene (6 bases). This CDR3 contains 16 residues. Trimming took off 0 bases at V and 1 base at J, with 12 bases between the two ends. The germline V gene has CDR1 MNHEY and CDR2 SVGAGI.

DNA of the CDR3: TGTGCCAGCAGCTTGGTACAGCGGGAGCAAGAGACCCAGTACTTC. Protein: CASSLVQREQETQYF. J is TRBJ2-5 and V is TRBV5-4, with 8 bases identical to TRBD2. The CDR3 has 15 amino acids. Unmatched junction bases numbered 3, after V lost 0 bases and J lost 2 bases. CDR1 is SGHNT, CDR2 YYREEE, per germline (reference sequence).